The 15 T cell receptor beta chains listed next were all sequenced from one sample in a study of T-cell reconstitution after alpha-beta-depleted transplantation in children. The library targeted TCRbeta and was prepared with unique molecular identifiers. TCRdb reprocessed the PCR reads with MiXCR, giving one entry per CDR3 protein. The sample holds just over 350,000 distinct CDR3 sequences, 13% seen once. This specimen consisted of PBMCs, obtained from the stem cell graft. All receptors derive from a human donor who donated a stem cell graft to a child with Fanconi anemia.

At least ten counts were recorded for this clonotype. This sequence joins TRBV28 and TRBJ2-1, with D maybe TRBD1 (6 bases). Trimming shortened V by 8 bases and J by 8 bases, and 13 bases separated the two germline ends. CDR3 length equals 12 residues. Germline-derived CDR1 and CDR2 are MDHEN and SYDVKM. The CDR3 sequence: CASGPGVYEQFF. DNA for the CDR3: TGTGCCAGCGGTCCAGGGGTATATGAGCAGTTCTTC.

The chain combines TRBV2 with TRBJ2-1, with TRBD1 matching over 10 bases. The ends lost 4 bases at V and 8 bases at J; junction bases unmatched: 8. The CDR3 runs 15 residues. CDR1 is SNHLY and CDR2 is FYNNEI in the germline V gene. CDR3 bases: TGTGCCAGCAGTGGGACGGGACAGGGGTTCGATGAGCAGTTCTTC. This translates into CASSGTGQGFDEQFF.

There are many counts of this clonotype. The chain has TRBV6-5 and TRBJ1-1; perhaps TRBD1 as D (5 bases). The ends were cut back, 10 bases at V and 3 bases at J, with 15 bases in the middle. CDR3 length equals 13 residues. The germline V gene encodes CDR1 MNHEY and CDR2 SVGAGI. CDR3 protein: CATGGDQYTEAFF. CDR3 DNA: TGTGCCACAGGAGGGGACCAATACACTGAAGCTTTCTTT.

This clonotype was observed a handful of times. The rearrangement links TRBV7-2 to TRBJ2-1; D is possibly TRBD2 (7 bases). V was cut by 5 bases and J by 14 bases, with 16 bases left in between. Germline CDR1 and CDR2: SGHTA and FQGNSA. This CDR3 region has 12 residues. The CDR3 loop is CASSPGGRIKFF. The CDR3 bases are TGTGCCAGCAGCCCCGGGGGGCGGATTAAGTTCTTC.

V gene TRBV7-6 combines with J gene TRBJ1-2, with TRBD1 as a possible D gene (5 bases). The CDR3 covers 15 residues. CDR1 SGHVS and CDR2 FNYEAQ come from the germline V gene. Trimming left V 0 bases short and J 4 bases short, with 12 bases between. In DNA form, the CDR3 reads TGTGCCAGCAGCTTAGCTGGCAGGGCCGGCTATGGCTACACCTTC. Protein product: CASSLAGRAGYGYTF.

This chain joins TRBV5-1 and TRBJ1-6, with D tentatively TRBD1 (6 bases). CDR3 length: 15 residues. V was clipped by 0 bases and J by 8 bases, with 12 bases between them. In germline, CDR1 is SGHRS, CDR2 YFSETQ. The CDR3 DNA reads TGCGCCAGCAGCTTGGAAAACAGGGACTATTCACCCCTCCACTTT. Its protein is CASSLENRDYSPLHF.

This clonotype came up many times. The chain has TRBV29-1 and TRBJ2-1, with a weak D call TRBD1 (5 bases). Germline CDR1 reads SQVTM; CDR2 reads ANQGSEA. The ends were cut back, 7 bases at V and 7 bases at J, with 14 bases in the middle. The CDR3 runs 12 residues. The CDR3 DNA reads as TGCAGCGCGAATCAGGGTTTAAATGAGCAGTTCTTC. Its protein product is CSANQGLNEQFF.

At least ten counts were recorded for this clonotype. V is TRBV5-1 and J is TRBJ1-1; 8 bases map to TRBD1. The CDR3 is 16 residues long. Germline loops: CDR1 SGHRS, CDR2 YFSETQ. J gave up 5 bases and V 3 bases, and 12 bases lay outside the gene matches. In DNA, the CDR3 is TGCGCCAGCAGCTGGGGGGACAGGCTTCGTGGGACTGAAGCTTTCTTT. Protein product: CASSWGDRLRGTEAFF.

The table lists this clonotype with many counts. This chain uses TRBV7-2 with TRBJ2-7, with D perhaps TRBD1 (5 bases). With 5 bases removed from V and 3 bases from J, the gap between germline ends came to 17 bases. Germline V CDR1 and CDR2: SGHTA, FQGNSA. The CDR3 contains 15 residues. The CDR3 sequence: CASSPSRVASYEQYF. The CDR3 DNA reads TGTGCCAGCAGCCCCAGCAGGGTCGCCAGCTACGAGCAGTACTTC.

This clonotype was detected a few times. The V gene is TRBV4-3, the J gene TRBJ1-1, with D tentatively TRBD1 (5 bases). Trimming removed 0 bases at V and 2 bases at J, with 13 bases between. The CDR3 contains 16 residues. Germline V gene data show CDR1 as LGHNA and CDR2 as YSLEER. The CDR3 region is CASSQDQGRPNTEAFF. CDR3 DNA sequence: TGCGCCAGCAGCCAAGATCAGGGCAGGCCAAACACTGAAGCTTTCTTT.

This clonotype was seen at least ten times. The junction and the germline gene differ at one end; a read error may be behind it. The chain carries TRBV11-2 and TRBJ1-1; 7 nucleotides line up with TRBD1. Germline CDR1 reads SGHAT; CDR2 reads FQNNGV. The CDR3 spans 17 residues. The CDR3 here is CASSIEDRTVVDTEAFF. In DNA, the CDR3 is TGTGCCAGCAGCATAGAGGACAGGACGGTTGTCGACACTGAAGCTTTCTTT.

There are many counts of this clonotype. The chain employs TRBV12-3 or TRBV12-4 and TRBJ2-3; D is possibly TRBD1 or TRBD2 (5 bases each). The ends were cut back, 3 bases at V and 4 bases at J, with 11 bases in the middle. The CDR3 is 14 amino acids. CDR3: CASSFAQGADTQYF. The CDR3 nucleotides are TGTGCCAGCAGTTTTGCGCAGGGAGCAGATACGCAGTATTTT.

The chain carries TRBV7-9 and TRBJ2-5; D gene unclear. Trimming stripped 0 bases from V and 5 bases from J, with 7 bases between. There are 13 residues in the CDR3. Germline V gives CDR1 SEHNR, CDR2 FQNEAQ (reference sequence). CDR3: CASSLADSETQYF. The CDR3 bases are TGTGCCAGCAGCTTAGCGGATAGCGAGACCCAGTACTTC.

The chain has TRBV29-1 and TRBJ2-2; D may correspond to TRBD1 or TRBD2 (5 bases each). CDR1 and CDR2 from the germline V gene are SQVTM and ANQGSEA. The CDR3 is 15 residues long. V was trimmed by 7 bases and J by 7 bases, leaving 22 bases between them. Here the CDR3 DNA reads TGCAGCGCTTCAAGTGGGGCCCTTGGGAGCGGGGAGCTGTTTTTT. Translated: CSASSGALGSGELFF.

CDR3 bases: TGTGCCAGCTCCTTAGACGGAGACACCGGGGAGCTGTTTTTT. Amino acid sequence: CASSLDGDTGELFF. The genes are TRBV18 and TRBJ2-2; D gene uncertain. CDR1 and CDR2 (germline): KGHSH, LQKENI. The CDR3 spans 14 residues. V gave up 6 bases and J gave up 3 bases, with 11 bases separating them.